These 32 T cell receptor beta chains originate from one sample sequenced in a study of blood T cell repertoires in COVID-19. Produced via immunoSEQ multiplex PCR; TCRdb's table is partial and in-frame only. The table includes 200,000 to 250,000 clones, about 82% detected once. Sequencing used peripheral blood. These TCRs come from a man aged 80 or over with acute or convalescent COVID-19.

V and J are TRBV9 and TRBJ2-4; 8 nucleotides line up with TRBD1. The CDR3 contains 13 residues. V was clipped by 3 bases and J by 12 bases; unmatched bases: 8. CDR1 is SGDLS, CDR2 YYNGEE, per germline. Here the CDR3 DNA reads TGTGCCAGCAGCGAGGCCGGGACAGGTACTCAGTACTTC. Amino acids: CASSEAGTGTQYF.

This chain links TRBV5-1 with TRBJ1-4, with D maybe TRBD1 (6 bases). Germline values: CDR1 SGHRS, CDR2 YFSETQ. With 4 bases removed from V and 5 bases from J, the gap between germline ends came to 12 bases. The CDR3 is 14 amino acids. CDR3 sequence reads: CASSLTGMNEKLFF. DNA for the CDR3: TGCGCCAGCAGCCTAACAGGGATGAATGAAAAACTGTTTTTT.

V gene TRBV13 combines with J gene TRBJ2-7, with 10 bases fitting TRBD2. The CDR3 loop spans 15 amino acids. Germline values: CDR1 PRHDT, CDR2 FYEKMQ (reference sequence). After removal of 5 bases from V and 3 bases from J, the junction contained 7 bases not matched to a gene. The CDR3 reads CASSPRTSGGYEQYF. The CDR3 DNA sequence: TGTGCCAGCAGCCCCAGGACTAGCGGAGGCTACGAGCAGTACTTC.

The chain combines TRBV6-1 with TRBJ1-1; 9 bases align to TRBD1. The CDR3 totals 17 residues. V lost 2 bases to trimming and J lost 4 bases; unmatched junction nucleotides: 11. Germline V gives CDR1 MNHNS, CDR2 SASEGT. This chain's CDR3 is CASSERGTGRLPTEAFF. CDR3 nucleotide sequence: TGTGCCAGCAGTGAAAGGGGGACAGGGAGGTTACCCACTGAAGCTTTCTTT.

There are a few counts of this clone. The genes are TRBV3-1 (or the pseudogene TRBV3-2) and TRBJ1-4; 11 nucleotides align to TRBD1. The CDR3 covers 22 residues. Germline trimming cut 0 bases from V and 0 bases from J; bases unmatched to any gene: 15. Germline-derived CDR1 and CDR2 are LGHDT and YNNKEL (reference sequence). CDR3 in DNA: TGTGCCAGCAGCCAAGACCTCATTGGGACAGGGGGATTCAAGGCAACTAATGAAAAACTGTTTTTT. It translates to CASSQDLIGTGGFKATNEKLFF.

This rearrangement joins TRBV4-1 to TRBJ1-6, with D perhaps matching TRBD1 (6 bases). The CDR3 is 14 residues long. From germline, CDR1 is MGHRA and CDR2 YSYEKL. V was pared by 4 bases and J by 5 bases, with 9 bases between. CDR3 sequence reads: CASSRDKDNSPLHF. The CDR3 coding sequence is TGCGCCAGCAGCCGGGACAAGGATAATTCACCCCTCCACTTT.

This chain links TRBV3-1 (or the pseudogene TRBV3-2) with TRBJ1-2; 10 positions agree with TRBD1. CDR3 length: 14 amino acids. Germline CDR1 is LGHDT and CDR2 is YNNKEL (reference sequence). V was clipped by 6 bases and J by 3 bases; unmatched bases: 4. CDR3 amino acids: CASSPGTGDYGYTF. In DNA, the CDR3 is TGTGCCAGCAGTCCCGGGACAGGGGACTATGGCTACACCTTC.

This rearrangement joins TRBV4-2 to TRBJ1-1, with a weak D call TRBD1 (6 bases). Germline V gene data show CDR1 as LGHNA and CDR2 as YNFKEQ. The CDR3 extends over 16 amino acids. V shed 1 base and J shed 3 bases, with 15 bases lying between them. CDR3 DNA: TGTGCCAGCAGCCAAGTAAAGGGGGGGGGATACACTGAAGCTTTCTTT. Its translation: CASSQVKGGGYTEAFF.

This clone was observed once. The rearrangement links TRBV28 to TRBJ1-6; 8 bases align to TRBD1. Looked up from germline, CDR1 is MDHEN and CDR2 is SYDVKM. This CDR3 is 14 amino acids long. The trim removed 6 bases at V and 11 bases at J, leaving 9 bases unmatched. CDR3 bases: TGTGCCAGCAGGTGGACAGGGCAGACTGCACCCCTCCACTTT. Protein sequence: CASRWTGQTAPLHF.

This CDR3 reads CAISEGAGEKLFF. The CDR3 DNA reads as TGTGCCATCAGTGAGGGGGCTGGCGAAAAACTGTTTTTT. This chain connects TRBV10-3 to TRBJ1-4; TRBD1 might be the D (5 bases). CDR1 and CDR2 (germline): ENHRY, SYGVKD. This CDR3 contains 13 residues. V dropped 2 bases and J dropped 8 bases, with 9 bases sitting between them.

CDR3 protein: CASSPGHLYSGANVLTF. CDR3 nucleotide sequence: TGTGCCAGCAGCCCGGGACACCTATACTCTGGGGCCAACGTCCTGACTTTC. The rearrangement joins TRBV5-6 to TRBJ2-6, with D perhaps TRBD1 (6 bases). Per the germline V gene, CDR1 is SGHDT and CDR2 is YYEEEE. The CDR3 is 17 amino acids. Trimming removed 4 bases from V and 0 bases from J, with 14 bases in between.

The J gene is TRBJ2-5, the V gene TRBV29-1; possible D gene TRBD1, 6 bases. The V end was cut by 3 bases, the J end by 0 bases, with 8 bases between. In germline, CDR1 is SQVTM, CDR2 ANQGSEA. CDR3 size: 13 residues. The CDR3 is CSVDRGYQETQYF. For the CDR3, the DNA is TGCAGCGTTGATAGGGGGTACCAAGAGACCCAGTACTTC.

The genes are TRBV5-6 and TRBJ2-3; 8 nucleotides line up with TRBD1. Trimming at V came to 6 bases and at J to 5 bases, leaving 14 bases not matched to a gene. The length of the CDR3 is 16 residues. CDR1 is SGHDT, CDR2 YYEEEE, per germline. CDR3: CASTDRGHGVEDTQYF. Written as DNA, the CDR3 is TGTGCCAGCACAGACAGGGGCCACGGGGTTGAAGATACGCAGTATTTT.

The rearrangement uses TRBV28 and TRBJ2-7; D perhaps matches TRBD2 (5 bases). CDR1 MDHEN and CDR2 SYDVKM come from the germline V gene. V was trimmed by 8 bases and J by 6 bases, leaving 14 bases between them. This CDR3 has 12 amino acids. The CDR3 coding sequence is TGTGCCAGCCTTTCTCCCGGGGTCGAGCAGTACTTC. Its protein product is CASLSPGVEQYF.

J is TRBJ2-7 and V is TRBV5-1; 9 bases fit TRBD2. The CDR3 has 16 amino acids. Germline CDR1 is SGHRS and CDR2 is YFSETQ. V trimming: 4 bases; J trimming: 5 bases; junction bases outside the gene matches: 13. The CDR3 loop is CASSITPSGVSHEQYF. The CDR3 nucleotides are TGCGCCAGCAGCATAACCCCTAGCGGGGTTTCACACGAGCAGTACTTC. The full variable domain, with the rest looked up from reference TRBV5-1 and TRBJ2-7, is KAGVTQTPRYLIKTRGQQVTLSCSPISGHRSVSWYQQTPGQGLQFLFEYFSETQRNKGNFPGRFSGRQFSNSRSEMNVSTLELGDSALYLCASSITPSGVSHEQYFGPGTRLTVT.

The chain recombines TRBV9 with TRBJ1-1; TRBD1 matches 7 bases. V was clipped by 6 bases and J by 0 bases; unmatched bases: 2. In germline, CDR1 is SGDLS, CDR2 YYNGEE. The CDR3 has 13 residues. CDR3 region: CASTGQVNTEAFF. The CDR3 DNA reads TGTGCCAGCACCGGACAGGTGAACACTGAAGCTTTCTTT.

V usage is TRBV11-3 and J usage is TRBJ1-1; D remains ambiguous. The CDR3 totals 14 residues. The V gene lost 6 bases and the J gene lost 1 base, with 12 bases spanning the gap. CDR1 is SGHNT and CDR2 is YENEEA in the germline V gene. CDR3 bases: TGTGCCAGCAGACCCGGACGGGAGAACACTGAAGCTTTCTTT. Its translation is CASRPGRENTEAFF.

The chain joins TRBV28 to TRBJ2-7; 7 bases map to TRBD1. The CDR3 sequence is 15 residues long. CDR1 and CDR2 (germline): MDHEN, SYDVKM. With V trimmed by 6 bases and J by 4 bases, 12 bases remained unmatched. This CDR3 reads CASSRPLGQDYEQYF. The CDR3 DNA follows: TGTGCCAGCAGCCGCCCCCTAGGACAGGATTACGAGCAGTACTTC.

The chain recombines TRBV10-3 with TRBJ1-3, with TRBD1 matching 7 bases. CDR1 is ENHRY and CDR2 is SYGVKD in the germline V gene. CDR3 length: 15 residues. Trimming at V came to 4 bases and at J to 0 bases, leaving 3 bases not matched to a gene. Written as DNA, the CDR3 is TGTGCCATCAGTGGGGACAGTCACTCTGGAAACACCATATATTTT. As protein: CAISGDSHSGNTIYF.

The genes are TRBV27 and TRBJ1-5; D call uncertain. This CDR3 comprises 13 residues. Looked up from germline, CDR1 is MNHEY and CDR2 is SMNVEV (reference sequence). V was cut by 4 bases and J by 4 bases, with 8 bases left in between. The DNA of the CDR3 is TGTGCCAGCAGTTACAGCTTTAATCAGCCCCAGCATTTT. Amino acid sequence: CASSYSFNQPQHF.

The V gene is TRBV2, the J gene TRBJ2-1; D gene uncertain. The V gene's germline CDR1 is SNHLY and CDR2 FYNNEI. CDR3 size: 14 residues. The ends were cut back, 7 bases at V and 9 bases at J, with 19 bases in the middle. Here the CDR3 reads CASTPDLLASEQFF. CDR3 in DNA: TGTGCCAGCACCCCAGACCTGTTAGCTTCTGAGCAGTTCTTC.

The chain combines TRBV19 with TRBJ1-6; perhaps TRBD1 as D (5 bases). This CDR3 contains 15 residues. V lost 4 bases and J 9 bases, leaving 16 bases between the germline ends. The germline CDR1 and CDR2 sequences are LNHDA and SQIVND (reference sequence). Written as DNA, the CDR3 is TGTGCCAGTAGTACCCGGGAGGGGAGCGGTTCACCCCTCCACTTT. Its protein is CASSTREGSGSPLHF. Based on the CDR3 plus reference TRBV19 and TRBJ1-6, the full variable domain is DGGITQSPKYLFRKEGQNVTLSCEQNLNHDAMYWYRQDPGQGLRLIYYSQIVNDFQKGDIAEGYSVSREKKESFPLTVTSAQKNPTAFYLCASSTREGSGSPLHFGNGTRLTVT.

The genes are TRBV4-1 and TRBJ2-7; 8 bases align to TRBD2. Losses at the gene ends were 1 base for V and 4 bases for J; bases not matched to a gene: 9. Per the germline V gene, CDR1 is MGHRA and CDR2 is YSYEKL. The CDR3 runs to 16 residues. CDR3 in DNA: TGCGCCAGCAGCCAAGGAGTCCGTAGCGGGGAGTACGAGCAGTACTTC. It translates to CASSQGVRSGEYEQYF.

This chain joins TRBV19 and TRBJ1-5, with D possibly matching TRBD1 (5 bases). This CDR3 region has 16 residues. Trimming pared 2 bases from V and 7 bases from J, leaving 18 bases between. Germline V gene sequence: CDR1 LNHDA, CDR2 SQIVND (reference sequence). The CDR3 loop is CASSISQRPRGQPQHF. CDR3 coding DNA: TGTGCCAGTAGTATATCGCAGAGGCCCCGGGGGCAGCCCCAGCATTTT.

With regard to this clone: Germline is not matched at one junction end, which may reflect a read error. The J gene is TRBJ2-1, the V gene TRBV14, with D possibly being TRBD2 (6 bases). Germline loops: CDR1 SGHDN, CDR2 FVKESK. CDR3 length: 16 amino acids. CDR3 sequence reads: CASTQSGTPSYNEQFF. CDR3 coding DNA: TGTGCCAGCACCCAATCCGGGACTCCCTCCTACAATGAGCAGTTCTTC.

This chain connects TRBV20-1 to TRBJ1-5; tentative D call: TRBD1 (6 bases). Trimming left V 3 bases short and J 0 bases short, with 15 bases between. The CDR3 spans 16 residues. CDR1 DFQATT and CDR2 SNEGSKA come from the germline V gene (reference sequence). The CDR3 loop is CSASSGGYSSNQPQHF. The CDR3 coding sequence is TGCAGTGCTAGTTCTGGGGGCTACAGTAGCAATCAGCCCCAGCATTTT.

V gene TRBV7-3 combines with J gene TRBJ2-5; D might be TRBD2 (5 bases). V lost 1 base and J lost 3, with 15 bases in between. Germline V CDR1 and CDR2: SGHTA, FQGTGA. The CDR3 has 16 residues. The CDR3 sequence is CASSLRPTSHKETQYF. The CDR3 region has the DNA TGTGCCAGCAGCTTAAGGCCTACTAGTCACAAAGAGACCCAGTACTTC.

For the CDR3, the DNA is TGTGCCAGTAGTCCCCGGACAGGGAGCGAGCAGTACTTC. Its translation is CASSPRTGSEQYF. The V gene is TRBV19, the J gene TRBJ2-7, with 8 bases fitting TRBD1. The junction had 6 bases not matched to a gene; V was cut back by 5 bases and J by 6 bases. This CDR3 is built from 13 residues. Germline CDR1 is LNHDA and CDR2 is SQIVND (reference sequence).

This chain connects TRBV7-9 to TRBJ2-7; D may be TRBD2 (5 bases). Trimming removed 5 bases at V and 4 bases at J, with 15 bases between. The CDR3 has 14 residues. Germline V gene data show CDR1 as SEHNR and CDR2 as FQNEAQ (reference sequence). This CDR3 reads CASSPNGRAYEQYF. The CDR3 region has the DNA TGTGCCAGCAGCCCTAATGGGAGAGCTTACGAGCAGTACTTC.

The rearrangement joins TRBV28 to TRBJ2-1; 7 positions agree with TRBD1. CDR3 length: 16 residues. Germline-derived CDR1 and CDR2 are MDHEN and SYDVKM. V dropped 4 bases and J dropped 3; count of bases not matched to a gene: 9. The DNA for the CDR3 is TGTGCCAGCAGTTCCGGAAGGACAGGCCTCTACAATGAGCAGTTCTTC. It yields the protein CASSSGRTGLYNEQFF.

The sample holds one count of this clone. The rearrangement joins TRBV7-2 to TRBJ2-3; tentatively, D is TRBD2 (6 bases). The CDR3 sequence is 17 residues long. V shed 3 bases and J shed 0 bases, with 16 bases lying between them. Germline V gene lookup returns CDR1 SGHTA and CDR2 FQGNSA. CDR3 DNA sequence: TGTGCCAGCAGCTTGAGGCGGGCGGGGTCTAGCACAGATACGCAGTATTTT. Translation gives CASSLRRAGSSTDTQYF.

The chain carries TRBV7-6 and TRBJ2-7; no clear D gene. Germline V gene lookup returns CDR1 SGHVS and CDR2 FNYEAQ. Trimming took 0 bases from V and 1 from J, leaving 13 bases between them. The CDR3 runs 16 residues. The CDR3 region is CASSLAQHDISYEQYF. The CDR3 DNA sequence: TGTGCCAGCAGCTTAGCCCAACACGACATATCCTACGAGCAGTACTTC.